This T cell receptor (beta chain) was found in a study of blood T cells in healthy people across ages (dated by TCRdb to the mid-2010s). In the study overall: In model experiments, roughly one uniquely barcoded TCR beta cDNA molecule per two T cells was captured by template switching. To avoid experimental bias, donors of different ages were randomly spread across the sequencing lanes. The study measured age-related changes in TCR beta repertoire diversity using deep sequencing normalized with unique cDNA molecular identifiers. The donors were split into four age groups: young (average around 15 years), middle-aged (around 40), aged (approximately 59) and long-lived (roughly 86). Using the same blood draw, the study looked at two additional independent replicas of 1 million unique cDNA reads for two donors, one aged 18 to 29 and the other aged 80 or older.

The roughly 42 donors, aged roughly 6 to 95 years, were systemically healthy Caucasian individuals from Russia. Each donor gave 9.5 to 10 milliliters of peripheral blood, drawn into EDTA-treated Vacutainer tubes. Ficoll-Paque density-gradient centrifugation was used to isolate PBMCs, with at least 6.5 million obtained per sample. Trizol reagent was used to extract total RNA from the PBMCs, yielding at least 5.5 micrograms per sample. For every donor, an aliquot of PBMCs went through flow cytometry to measure the percentages of naive CD45RAhigh/CD27high T cells. Libraries were built with 5' RACE. Sequencer: Illumina HiSeq 2500. A second roughly 6 to 12 cycle PCR used a sample-barcoded 5' primer and a J-beta primer mix. A unique molecular identifier was introduced onto each TCR beta cDNA molecule by a template-switch 5' adaptor carrying 12 random nucleotides. Each sample yielded at least 3 million CDR3-containing paired-end reads. First-strand cDNA synthesis was performed from all RNA using the Mint cDNA synthesis kit, with priming by a TRBC-specific oligonucleotide. All cDNA was treated with uracil-DNA glycosylase and then went through a first 18-cycle PCR with the universal primers M1SS and BC2_uni_R. Per the original workflow: For normalization, 1 million high-quality reads, each with a distinct molecular identifier, were randomly selected from each sample. Instead of being binned into consensus sequences, reads with shared molecular identifiers were discarded. CDR3 identification, clonotype clustering and error correction used MiTCR with a Q25 quality threshold and the strictest error-elimination algorithm. A nonparametric unseen species model with Euler transformation was used to estimate lower-bound total TCR beta diversity. Through fastp at Q25 and MiXCR, TCRdb rebuilt clones from the public reads, retaining in-frame beta chains. Rows matching on CDR3 protein sequence are summarized as one entry with the most common DNA and genes. The V and J calls shown here were made by TCRdb, not taken from the authors' results. This sample lists 1.5 million to 2 million distinct CDR3 sequences; 28% were detected once. The biggest ten clones account for over 7% of the sample.

About this clonotype itself: This clone's antigen is unknown. Base qualities are not at hand, and no much larger clone is one base apart.

Reading from cysteine to phenylalanine, the CDR3 counts 11 amino acids. Just CDR3 DNA is preserved here, 33 bases in frame from base 1. CDR1 and CDR2 are drawn from the germline V gene: LGHNT, FRNRAP. V is cut by 6 bases and J by 4 bases, and the space between the germline ends is 6 bases. The full study reports these points: Bulk unsorted PBMC profiling prevented conclusive comparison of naive and antigen-experienced compartments. Because the CMV infection status of the donors was unknown, age-related changes in expanded clonotypes may potentially have been confounded. Estimates of total diversity based on one million sequenced T cells were considered lower bounds and underestimates. Observed TCR beta diversity correlated strongly with the percentage of naive T cells measured by flow cytometry. Observed TCR beta diversity per million T cells fell roughly linearly with age, and a significant reduction was already apparent by age approximately 40. Compared with the aged group, more naive CD4+ T cells, fewer expanded clones and increased TCR diversity were shown by the long-lived group, suggesting age selection.

This TCR was sampled from a woman in her 30s in good health. The rearranged chain carries TRBV12-5 and TRBJ1-1; the D gene assignment is ambiguous. Sequenced: blood. The nucleotide sequence is given as TGTGCTAGTGGCCGGACCACTGAAGCTTTCTTT. This translates into CASGRTTEAFF.